The following is a T cell receptor (beta chain) sequence with its context. The junction shows a germline mismatch at one end, possibly a read error. Source study methods: Nucleated cell counts were estimated from reference gene primer amplification. Measured with immunoSEQ multiplex PCR; TCRdb has only the in-frame clones, and not every one. V and J calls and clone size are as listed in that table; D and trimming were resolved from the DNA. The top ten clones hold around 0.5% of a sample with about 150,000 clones, approximately 90% of them seen once. The sample comes from a study of blood T cell repertoires in COVID-19. The overall study: Sources were T cells, B-cell-depleted T cells, or PBMCs; the material itself was cDNA or gDNA.

CDR1 is SSHAT, CDR2 FNYEAQ, per germline (reference sequence). The length of the CDR3 is 13 residues. This TCR came from a man in his fifties or sixties with acute or convalescent COVID-19. The gene calls are TRBV7-7 and TRBJ2-5; D call uncertain. The material sequenced was peripheral blood. The CDR3 bases are TGTGCTAGCAGCTTAGACACCGAAGAGACCCAGTACTTC. It encodes CASSLDTEETQYF.